This is a list of T cell receptor beta chains from one sample in a study of cytomegalovirus exposure and HLA in healthy donors. The assay was immunoSEQ multiplex PCR, and TCRdb's table has in-frame clones only and misses some. The data contain roughly 230,000 clones, about 90% of them singletons. Material for sequencing was PBMCs. The receptors here all came from a woman aged 25 to 45 in good health and CMV-seronegative. The CDR3 runs from the conserved cysteine through the conserved F or W. The D gene is left open where the match is weak. Only some rows state a clone size, as once, few, many or a class for expanded clones.

D: .; J: TRBJ2-7; V: TRBV11-3; size: once; DNA: TGTGCCAGCAGCTTCAGGGGGAGGTACGAGCAGTACTTC; CDR3: CASSFRGRYEQYF
D: TRBD2; J: TRBJ2-5; V: TRBV7-9; size: .; DNA: TGTGCCAGCGTAGACACGGGACTACATGAGACCCAGTACTTC; CDR3: CASVDTGLHETQYF
D: .; J: TRBJ2-5; V: TRBV6-5; size: once; DNA: TGTGCCAGCAGTTACGAGACAGGGCGGGGGGAGACCCAGTACTTC; CDR3: CASSYETGRGETQYF
D: TRBD1; J: TRBJ2-7; V: TRBV7-6; size: .; DNA: TGTGCCAGCAGCTCCTACAGGGGATCCGGCGAGCAGTACTTC; CDR3: CASSSYRGSGEQYF
D: .; J: TRBJ1-2; V: TRBV28; size: .; DNA: TGTGCCAGCAGTTCCCACCAACAGTCTAACTATGGCTACACCTTC; CDR3: CASSSHQQSNYGYTF
D: .; J: TRBJ2-1; V: TRBV2; size: .; DNA: TGTGCCAGCAGTGCCAGGGGTTTGGATGAGCAGTTCTTC; CDR3: CASSARGLDEQFF
D: TRBD2; J: TRBJ2-7; V: TRBV7-2; size: .; DNA: TGTGCCAGCAGCTTAGCTAGCGGGAGATCCTACGAGCAGTACTTC; CDR3: CASSLASGRSYEQYF
D: TRBD2; J: TRBJ2-1; V: TRBV10-3; size: .; DNA: TGTGCCATCAGTGAGTCTAGCGGGAGAGTGCCCTACAATGAGCAGTTCTTC; CDR3: CAISESSGRVPYNEQFF
D: .; J: TRBJ2-7; V: TRBV7-2; size: .; DNA: TGTGCCAGCAGCTTTTTCATTGGGTTCAGGTACGAGCAGTACTTC; CDR3: CASSFFIGFRYEQYF
D: TRBD1; J: TRBJ2-3; V: TRBV28; size: .; DNA: TGTGCCAGCAGCAGGGGGATCCACCAGCAGTATTTT; CDR3: CASSRGIHQQYF
D: .; J: TRBJ2-7; V: TRBV5-1; size: .; DNA: TGCGCCAGCAGCGCAGACAGGCGAGCCTACGAGCAGTACTTC; CDR3: CASSADRRAYEQYF
D: .; J: TRBJ2-5; V: TRBV11-3; size: .; DNA: TGTGCCAGCAGCCTACCCCCGGGAGAGACCCAGTACTTC; CDR3: CASSLPPGETQYF
D: TRBD1; J: TRBJ2-7; V: TRBV5-1; size: .; DNA: TGCGCCAGCAGCGGAGACAGGGGGGCCTACGAGCAGTACTTC; CDR3: CASSGDRGAYEQYF
D: .; J: TRBJ2-7; V: TRBV28; size: .; DNA: TGTGCCAGCAGTTCTCGGCAGCCGCTCAAGTACTTC; CDR3: CASSSRQPLKYF
D: .; J: TRBJ2-3; V: TRBV4-3; size: .; DNA: TGCGCCAGCAGCCGATTAGCGGTGGCCACAGATACGCAGTATTTT; CDR3: CASSRLAVATDTQYF
D: TRBD1; J: TRBJ2-1; V: TRBV11-3; size: .; DNA: TGTGCCAGCAGCTTAGATCAGGTGGGACAGGGTCAACACAATGAGCAGTTCTTC; CDR3: CASSLDQVGQGQHNEQFF
D: TRBD1; J: TRBJ2-2; V: TRBV11-3; size: .; DNA: TGTGCCAGCCGGAACCCGTCGGGACAGGGGATCGGGGAGCTGTTTTTT; CDR3: CASRNPSGQGIGELFF
D: TRBD2; J: TRBJ2-7; V: TRBV19; size: .; DNA: TGTGCCAGTAGTATGACTAGCTATCTCGGCGAGCAGTACTTC; CDR3: CASSMTSYLGEQYF
D: .; J: TRBJ2-2; V: TRBV11-3; size: .; DNA: TGTGCCAGCAGCCTCAGGGGTGGCGGGGAGCTGTTTTTT; CDR3: CASSLRGGGELFF
D: TRBD2; J: TRBJ2-2; V: TRBV25-1; size: .; DNA: TGTGCCAGCAGTTTGGGCGGGAGATCGACCGGGGAGCTGTTTTTT; CDR3: CASSLGGRSTGELFF
D: .; J: TRBJ2-1; V: TRBV14; size: .; DNA: TGTGCCAGCAGCCAAGATGCGGGGGAGCAGTTCTTC; CDR3: CASSQDAGEQFF
D: TRBD2; J: TRBJ2-1; V: TRBV4-3; size: once; DNA: TGCGCCAGCAGCCAAGGCACCGGGACGGGGGGCAATGAGCAGTTCTTC; CDR3: CASSQGTGTGGNEQFF
D: .; J: TRBJ2-3; V: TRBV20-1; size: .; DNA: TGCAGTGCTAGAGGTACCCAGGGGTATTTT; CDR3: CSARGTQGYF
D: TRBD1; J: TRBJ1-1; V: TRBV27; size: .; DNA: TGTGCCAGCAGTTTGGACAGGGGAGGGACTGAAGCTTTCTTT; CDR3: CASSLDRGGTEAFF
D: .; J: TRBJ2-1; V: TRBV2; size: once; DNA: TGTGCCAGCAGTGCGGCTCCTTGGGAGAATGAGCAGTTCTTC; CDR3: CASSAAPWENEQFF
D: TRBD2; J: TRBJ2-3; V: TRBV5-1; size: .; DNA: TGCGCCAGCAGCTTTTGGATAGCGGGAGGGCCGGGCACAGATACGCAGTATTTT; CDR3: CASSFWIAGGPGTDTQYF
D: .; J: TRBJ1-1; V: TRBV4-2; size: .; DNA: TGTGCCAGCAGCCAAGATGGGCGTCTACCATGGAACACTGAAGCTTTCTTT; CDR3: CASSQDGRLPWNTEAFF
D: TRBD2; J: TRBJ2-3; V: TRBV29-1; size: .; DNA: TGCAGCGTTGAAAAGAGGACTAGCGGGAGTTTCTTGGACACAGATACGCAGTATTTT; CDR3: CSVEKRTSGSFLDTDTQYF